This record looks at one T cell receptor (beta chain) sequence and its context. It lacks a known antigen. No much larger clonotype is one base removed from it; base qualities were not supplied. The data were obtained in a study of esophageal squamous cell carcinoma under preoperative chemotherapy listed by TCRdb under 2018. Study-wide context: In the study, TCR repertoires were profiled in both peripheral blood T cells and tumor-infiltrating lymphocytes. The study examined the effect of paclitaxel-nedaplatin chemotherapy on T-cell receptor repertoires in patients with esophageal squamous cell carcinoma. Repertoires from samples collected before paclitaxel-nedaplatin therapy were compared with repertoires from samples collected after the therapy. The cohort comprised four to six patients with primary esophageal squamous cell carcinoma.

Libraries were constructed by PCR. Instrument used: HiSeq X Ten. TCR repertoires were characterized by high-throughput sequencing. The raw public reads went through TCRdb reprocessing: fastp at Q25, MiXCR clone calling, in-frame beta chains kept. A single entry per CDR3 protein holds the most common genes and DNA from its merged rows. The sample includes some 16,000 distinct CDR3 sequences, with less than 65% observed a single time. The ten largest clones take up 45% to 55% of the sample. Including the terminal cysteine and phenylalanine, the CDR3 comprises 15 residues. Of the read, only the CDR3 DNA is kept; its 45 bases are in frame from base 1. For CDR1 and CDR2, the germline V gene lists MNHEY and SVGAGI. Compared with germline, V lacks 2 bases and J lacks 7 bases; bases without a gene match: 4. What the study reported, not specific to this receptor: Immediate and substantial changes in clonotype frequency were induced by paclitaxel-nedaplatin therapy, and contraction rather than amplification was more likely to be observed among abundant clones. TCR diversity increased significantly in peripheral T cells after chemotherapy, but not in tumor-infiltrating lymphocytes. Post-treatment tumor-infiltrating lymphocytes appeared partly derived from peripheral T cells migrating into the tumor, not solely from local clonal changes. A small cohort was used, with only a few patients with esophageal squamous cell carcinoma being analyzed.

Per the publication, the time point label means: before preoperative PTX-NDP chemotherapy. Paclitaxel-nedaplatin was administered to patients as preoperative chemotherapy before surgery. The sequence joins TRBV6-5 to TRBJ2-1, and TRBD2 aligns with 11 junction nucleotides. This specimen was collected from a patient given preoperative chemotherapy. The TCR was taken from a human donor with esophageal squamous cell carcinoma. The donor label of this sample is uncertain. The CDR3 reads CASSYLAGGGNEQFF. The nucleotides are TGTGCCAGCAGTTACCTAGCGGGAGGAGGGAATGAGCAGTTCTTC.